This T cell receptor beta chain was obtained from a study of blood T cell repertoires in COVID-19. This clone was seen a single time. As processed by the authors: Estimation of nucleated cell counts was performed using reference gene primer amplification. Sequencing was performed with immunoSEQ multiplex PCR; in TCRdb, only in-frame clones are kept and a portion is missing. V, J and clone size derive from that table, while D and trimming were established from the DNA sequence. The sample consists of tens of thousands of clones, 85% to 90% of them appearing once. This CDR3 region has 13 residues. V gave up 2 bases and J gave up 6 bases; unmatched junction bases: 3. Germline V gene lookup returns CDR1 SGHVS and CDR2 FNYEAQ.

Specimen: peripheral blood. The receptor was derived from a human donor in a cohort sampled during active COVID-19. This sequence joins TRBV7-6 and TRBJ2-7, with 8 nucleotides matching TRBD1. The CDR3 nucleotides are TGTGCCAGCAGCTTACGGGGGACAGGCGAGCAGTACTTC. Translated, it gives CASSLRGTGEQYF.